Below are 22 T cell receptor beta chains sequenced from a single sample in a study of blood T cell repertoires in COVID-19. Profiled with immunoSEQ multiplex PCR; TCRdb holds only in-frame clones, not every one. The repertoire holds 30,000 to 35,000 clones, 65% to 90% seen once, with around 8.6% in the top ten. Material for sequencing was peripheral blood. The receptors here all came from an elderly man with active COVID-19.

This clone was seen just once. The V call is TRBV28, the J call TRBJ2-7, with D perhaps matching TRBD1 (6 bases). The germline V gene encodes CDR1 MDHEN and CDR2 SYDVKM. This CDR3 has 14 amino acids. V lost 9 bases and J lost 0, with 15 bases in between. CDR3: CASLGQGSSYEQYF. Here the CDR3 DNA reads TGTGCCAGTCTAGGCCAGGGGAGCTCCTACGAGCAGTACTTC.

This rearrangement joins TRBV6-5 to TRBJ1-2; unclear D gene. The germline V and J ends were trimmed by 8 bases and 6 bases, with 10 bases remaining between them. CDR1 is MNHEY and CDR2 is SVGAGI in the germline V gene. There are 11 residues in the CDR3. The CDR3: CASSLQDGYTF. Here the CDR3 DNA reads TGTGCCAGCTCACTTCAGGATGGCTACACCTTC.

The CDR3 DNA sequence: TGTGCCAGCAGCCACTTGGGACAGGAGAGGGTCGGCGAGCAGTACTTC. Amino acids: CASSHLGQERVGEQYF. The chain is built from TRBV28 and TRBJ2-7; 8 positions match TRBD1. J lost 6 bases, V lost 6 bases, and 16 bases had no gene match. The CDR3 extends over 16 amino acids. CDR1 and CDR2 (germline): MDHEN, SYDVKM. Full variable domain (remainder filled in from reference TRBV28 and TRBJ2-7): DVKVTQSSRYLVKRTGEKVFLECVQDMDHENMFWYRQDPGLGLRLIYFSYDVKMKEKGDIPEGYSVSREKKERFSLILESASTNQTSMYLCASSHLGQERVGEQYFGPGTRLTVT.

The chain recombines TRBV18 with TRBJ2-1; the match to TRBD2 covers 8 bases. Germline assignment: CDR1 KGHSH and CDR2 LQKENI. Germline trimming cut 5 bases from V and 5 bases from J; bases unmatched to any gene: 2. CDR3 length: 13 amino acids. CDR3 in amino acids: CASSTTSDNEQFF. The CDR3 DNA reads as TGTGCCAGCTCAACGACTAGCGACAATGAGCAGTTCTTC.

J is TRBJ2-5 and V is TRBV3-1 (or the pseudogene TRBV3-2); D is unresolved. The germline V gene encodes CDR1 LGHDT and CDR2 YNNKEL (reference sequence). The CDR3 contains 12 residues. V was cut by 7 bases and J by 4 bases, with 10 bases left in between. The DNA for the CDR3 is TGTGCCAGCACCTATTACGGAGAGACCCAGTACTTC. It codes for CASTYYGETQYF.

Here the CDR3 reads CASSRQGVESPLHF. DNA of the CDR3: TGTGCCAGCAGCCGACAGGGGGTAGAGTCACCCCTCCACTTT. The genes are TRBV6-5 and TRBJ1-6; 9 bases map to TRBD1. The V gene's germline CDR1 is MNHEY and CDR2 SVGAGI. The CDR3 is made up of 14 amino acids. V shed 6 bases, J shed 10 bases, and the junction held 7 bases outside the gene matches.

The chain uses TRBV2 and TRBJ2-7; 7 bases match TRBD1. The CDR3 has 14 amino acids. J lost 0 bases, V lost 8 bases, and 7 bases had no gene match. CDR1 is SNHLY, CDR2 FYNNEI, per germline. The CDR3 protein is CASSTGSLSYEQYF. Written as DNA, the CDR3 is TGTGCCAGCTCGACAGGGTCCCTCTCCTACGAGCAGTACTTC.

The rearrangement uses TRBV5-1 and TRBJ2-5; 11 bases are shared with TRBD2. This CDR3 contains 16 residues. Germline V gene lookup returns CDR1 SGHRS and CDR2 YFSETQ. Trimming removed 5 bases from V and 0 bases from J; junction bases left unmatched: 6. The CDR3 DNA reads TGCGCCAGCAGTTCTAGCGGGGGGCCGTACCAAGAGACCCAGTACTTC. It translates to CASSSSGGPYQETQYF. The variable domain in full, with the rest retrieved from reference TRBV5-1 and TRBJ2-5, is KAGVTQTPRYLIKTRGQQVTLSCSPISGHRSVSWYQQTPGQGLQFLFEYFSETQRNKGNFPGRFSGRQFSNSRSEMNVSTLELGDSALYLCASSSSGGPYQETQYFGPGTRLLVL.

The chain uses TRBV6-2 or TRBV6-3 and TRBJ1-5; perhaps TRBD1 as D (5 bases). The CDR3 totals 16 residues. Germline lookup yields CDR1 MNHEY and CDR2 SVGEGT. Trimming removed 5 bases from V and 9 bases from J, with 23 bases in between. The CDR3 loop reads CASSLRQGSTVSPQHF. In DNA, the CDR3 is TGTGCCAGCAGTCTCCGGCAGGGCTCCACCGTGTCGCCCCAGCATTTT.

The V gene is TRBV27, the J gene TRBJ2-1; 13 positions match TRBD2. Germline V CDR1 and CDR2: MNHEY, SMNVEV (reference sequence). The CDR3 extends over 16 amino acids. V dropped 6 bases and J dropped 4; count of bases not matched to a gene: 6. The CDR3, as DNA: TGTGCCAGCAGGCCACTAGCGGGGGGGCCATACAATGAGCAGTTCTTC. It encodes CASRPLAGGPYNEQFF.

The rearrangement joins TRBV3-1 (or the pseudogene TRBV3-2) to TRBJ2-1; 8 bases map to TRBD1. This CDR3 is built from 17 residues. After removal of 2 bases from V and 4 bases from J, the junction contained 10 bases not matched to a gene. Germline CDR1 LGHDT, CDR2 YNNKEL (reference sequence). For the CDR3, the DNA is TGTGCCAGCAGCCAAAGCCTATACAGGGGGATGTACAATGAGCAGTTCTTC. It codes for CASSQSLYRGMYNEQFF.

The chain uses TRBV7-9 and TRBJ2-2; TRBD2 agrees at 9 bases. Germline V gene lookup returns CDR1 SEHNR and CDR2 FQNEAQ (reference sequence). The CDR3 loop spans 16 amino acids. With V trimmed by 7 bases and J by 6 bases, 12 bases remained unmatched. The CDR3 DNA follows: TGTGCCAGCACCACCCAGTTGGCGGGGGGGCCCGGGGAGCTGTTTTTT. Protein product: CASTTQLAGGPGELFF.

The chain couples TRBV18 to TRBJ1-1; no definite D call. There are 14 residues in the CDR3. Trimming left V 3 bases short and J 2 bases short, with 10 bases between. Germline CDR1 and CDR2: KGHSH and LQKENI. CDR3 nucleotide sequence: TGTGCCAGCTCACCGCTGGGAGTTAACACTGAAGCTTTCTTT. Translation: CASSPLGVNTEAFF.

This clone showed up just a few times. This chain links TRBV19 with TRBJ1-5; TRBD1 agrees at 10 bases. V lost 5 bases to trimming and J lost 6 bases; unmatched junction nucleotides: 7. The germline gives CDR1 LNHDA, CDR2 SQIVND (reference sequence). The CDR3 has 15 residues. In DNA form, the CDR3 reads TGTGCCAGTAGTCCCCCGACAGGGGGCAGTCAGCCCCAGCATTTT. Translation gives CASSPPTGGSQPQHF. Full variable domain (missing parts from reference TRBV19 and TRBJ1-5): DGGITQSPKYLFRKEGQNVTLSCEQNLNHDAMYWYRQDPGQGLRLIYYSQIVNDFQKGDIAEGYSVSREKKESFPLTVTSAQKNPTAFYLCASSPPTGGSQPQHFGDGTRLSIL.

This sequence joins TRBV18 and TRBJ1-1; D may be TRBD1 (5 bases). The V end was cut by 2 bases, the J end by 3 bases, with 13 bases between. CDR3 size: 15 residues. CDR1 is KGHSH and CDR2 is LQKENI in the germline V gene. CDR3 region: CASSPLAGLDTEAFF. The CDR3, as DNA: TGTGCCAGCTCACCATTGGCAGGGTTGGACACTGAAGCTTTCTTT.

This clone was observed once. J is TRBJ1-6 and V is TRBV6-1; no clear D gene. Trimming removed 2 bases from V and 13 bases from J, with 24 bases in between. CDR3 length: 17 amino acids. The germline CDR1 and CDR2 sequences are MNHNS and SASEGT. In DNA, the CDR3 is TGTGCCAGCAGTGAATTCCCACTGGAGGTAACGCTCTTTCCCCTCCACTTT. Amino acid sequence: CASSEFPLEVTLFPLHF.

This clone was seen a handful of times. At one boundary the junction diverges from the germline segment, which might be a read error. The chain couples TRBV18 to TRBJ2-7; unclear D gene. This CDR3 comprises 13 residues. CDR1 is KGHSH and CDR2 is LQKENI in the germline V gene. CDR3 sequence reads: CASSPPVSHEQYF. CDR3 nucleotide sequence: TGTGCCAGCTCACCCCCCGTCTCCCACGAGCAGTACTTC.

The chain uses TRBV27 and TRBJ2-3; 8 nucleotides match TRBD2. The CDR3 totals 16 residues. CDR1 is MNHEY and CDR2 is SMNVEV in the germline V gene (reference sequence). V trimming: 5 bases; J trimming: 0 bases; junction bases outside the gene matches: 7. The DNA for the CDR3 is TGTGCCAGCAGTCCCCATAGCGGGGCCAGCACAGATACGCAGTATTTT. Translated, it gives CASSPHSGASTDTQYF.

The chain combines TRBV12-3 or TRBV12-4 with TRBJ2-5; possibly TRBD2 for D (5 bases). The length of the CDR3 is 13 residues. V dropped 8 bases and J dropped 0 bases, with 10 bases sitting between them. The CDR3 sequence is CASGEMYQETQYF. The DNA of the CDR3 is TGTGCCAGCGGGGAGATGTACCAAGAGACCCAGTACTTC.

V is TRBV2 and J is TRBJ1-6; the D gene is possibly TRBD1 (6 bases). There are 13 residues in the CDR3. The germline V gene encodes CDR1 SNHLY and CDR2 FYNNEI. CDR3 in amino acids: CVKGQGYNSPLHF. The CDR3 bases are TGTGTGAAGGGGCAGGGGTATAATTCACCCCTCCACTTT. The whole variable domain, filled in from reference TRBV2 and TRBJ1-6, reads EPEVTQTPSHQVTQMGQEVILRCVPISNHLYFYWYRQILGQKVEFLVSFYNNEISEKSEIFDDQFSVERPDGSNFTLKIRSTKLEDSAMYFCVKGQGYNSPLHFGNGTRLTVT.

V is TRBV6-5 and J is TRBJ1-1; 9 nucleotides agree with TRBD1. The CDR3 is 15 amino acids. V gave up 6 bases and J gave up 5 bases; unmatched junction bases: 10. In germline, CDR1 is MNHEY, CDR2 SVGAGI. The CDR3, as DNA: TGTGCCAGCAGGCGGGTGACAGGGGGAGGGACTGAAGCTTTCTTT. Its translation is CASRRVTGGGTEAFF.

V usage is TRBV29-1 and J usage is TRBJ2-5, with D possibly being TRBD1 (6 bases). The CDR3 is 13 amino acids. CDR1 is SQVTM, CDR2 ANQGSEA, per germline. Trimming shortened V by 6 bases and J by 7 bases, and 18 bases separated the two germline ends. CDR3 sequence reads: CSVGDGQRGTQYF. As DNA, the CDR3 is TGCAGCGTCGGGGACGGACAGAGGGGGACCCAGTACTTC. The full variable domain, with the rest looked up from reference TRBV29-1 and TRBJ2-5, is SAVISQKPSRDICQRGTSLTIQCQVDSQVTMMFWYRQQPGQSLTLIATANQGSEATYESGFVIDKFPISRPNLTFSTLTVSNMSPEDSSIYLCSVGDGQRGTQYFGPGTRLLVL.